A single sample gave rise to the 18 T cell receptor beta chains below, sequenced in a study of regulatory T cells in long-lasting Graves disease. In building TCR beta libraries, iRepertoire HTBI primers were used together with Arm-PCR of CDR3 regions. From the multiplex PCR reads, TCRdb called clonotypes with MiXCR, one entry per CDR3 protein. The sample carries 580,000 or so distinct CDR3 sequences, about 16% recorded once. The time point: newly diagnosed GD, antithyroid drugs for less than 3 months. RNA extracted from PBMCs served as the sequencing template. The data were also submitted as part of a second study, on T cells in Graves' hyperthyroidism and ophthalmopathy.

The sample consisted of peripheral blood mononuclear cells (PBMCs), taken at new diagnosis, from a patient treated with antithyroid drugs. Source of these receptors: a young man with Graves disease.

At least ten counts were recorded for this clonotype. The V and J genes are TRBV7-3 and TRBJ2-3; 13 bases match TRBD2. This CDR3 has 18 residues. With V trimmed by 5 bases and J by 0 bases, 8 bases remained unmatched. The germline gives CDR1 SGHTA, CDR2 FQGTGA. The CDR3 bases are TGTGCCAGCAGCGGAACCGGGACTAGCGGGGCTAGCACAGATACGCAGTATTTT. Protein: CASSGTGTSGASTDTQYF.

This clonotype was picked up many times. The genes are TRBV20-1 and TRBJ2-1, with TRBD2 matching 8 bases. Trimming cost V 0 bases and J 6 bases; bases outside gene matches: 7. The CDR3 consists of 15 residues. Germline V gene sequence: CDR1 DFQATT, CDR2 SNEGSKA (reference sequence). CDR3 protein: CSARDVTGGRNEQFF. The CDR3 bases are TGCAGTGCTAGAGATGTAACGGGAGGGCGCAATGAGCAGTTCTTC.

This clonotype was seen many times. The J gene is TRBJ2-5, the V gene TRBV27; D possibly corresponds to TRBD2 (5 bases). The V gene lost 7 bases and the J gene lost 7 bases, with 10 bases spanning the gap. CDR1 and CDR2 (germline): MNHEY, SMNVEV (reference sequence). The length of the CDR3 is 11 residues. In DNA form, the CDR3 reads TGTGCCAGCACGCGTGGAGGGACCCAGTACTTC. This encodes CASTRGGTQYF.

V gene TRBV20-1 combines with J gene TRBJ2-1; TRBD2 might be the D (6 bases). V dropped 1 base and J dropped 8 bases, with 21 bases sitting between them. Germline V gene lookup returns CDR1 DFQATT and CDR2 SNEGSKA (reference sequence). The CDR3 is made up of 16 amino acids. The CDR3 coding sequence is TGCAGTGCTAGAGCCCTAGGTGGCGCGGGACTTGATGAGCAGTTCTTC. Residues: CSARALGGAGLDEQFF.

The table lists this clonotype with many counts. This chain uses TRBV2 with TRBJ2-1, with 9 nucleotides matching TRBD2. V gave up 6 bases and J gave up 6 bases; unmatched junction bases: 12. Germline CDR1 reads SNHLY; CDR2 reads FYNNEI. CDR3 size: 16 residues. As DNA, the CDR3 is TGTGCCAGCAGAGTTGGGACTAGCCCCTACCTCAATGAGCAGTTCTTC. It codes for CASRVGTSPYLNEQFF. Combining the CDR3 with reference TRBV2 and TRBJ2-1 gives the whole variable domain EPEVTQTPSHQVTQMGQEVILRCVPISNHLYFYWYRQILGQKVEFLVSFYNNEISEKSEIFDDQFSVERPDGSNFTLKIRSTKLEDSAMYFCASRVGTSPYLNEQFFGPGTRLTVL.

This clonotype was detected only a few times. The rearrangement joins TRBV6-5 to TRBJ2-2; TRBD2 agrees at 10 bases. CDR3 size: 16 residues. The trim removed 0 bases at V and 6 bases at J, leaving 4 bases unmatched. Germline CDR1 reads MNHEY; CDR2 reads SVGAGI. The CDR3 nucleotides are TGTGCCAGCAGTTACTCAGCGGGAGGGCCCCCCGGGGAGCTGTTTTTT. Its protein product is CASSYSAGGPPGELFF.

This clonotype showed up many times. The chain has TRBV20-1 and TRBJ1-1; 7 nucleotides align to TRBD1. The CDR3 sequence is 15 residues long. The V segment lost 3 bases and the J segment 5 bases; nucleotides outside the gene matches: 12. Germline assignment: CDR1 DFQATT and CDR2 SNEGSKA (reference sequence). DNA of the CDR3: TGCAGTGCTAGCCCCATCGACAGGGTTGGTACTGAAGCTTTCTTT. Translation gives CSASPIDRVGTEAFF.

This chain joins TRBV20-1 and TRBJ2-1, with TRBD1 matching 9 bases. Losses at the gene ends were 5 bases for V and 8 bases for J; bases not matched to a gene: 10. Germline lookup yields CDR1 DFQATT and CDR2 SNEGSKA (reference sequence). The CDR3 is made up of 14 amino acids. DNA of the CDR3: TGCAGTGCTGACCGCCGGGACAGGGAACATGAGCAGTTCTTC. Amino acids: CSADRRDREHEQFF.

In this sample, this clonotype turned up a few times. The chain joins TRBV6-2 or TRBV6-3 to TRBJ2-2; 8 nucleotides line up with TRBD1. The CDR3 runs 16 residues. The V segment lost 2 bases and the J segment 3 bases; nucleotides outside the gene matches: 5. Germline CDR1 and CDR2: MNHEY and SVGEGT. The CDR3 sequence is CASSYDTGGHTGELFF. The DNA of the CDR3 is TGTGCCAGCAGTTACGATACAGGGGGTCACACCGGGGAGCTGTTTTTT.

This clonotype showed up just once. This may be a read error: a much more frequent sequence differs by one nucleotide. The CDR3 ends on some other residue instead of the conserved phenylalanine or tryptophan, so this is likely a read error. The CDR3 nucleotides read TGCAGTGCCCCAGGGATCAACTATGGCTACACCTCC. Translated, it gives CSAPGINYGYTS. The chain employs TRBV20-1 and TRBJ1-2; D might be TRBD1 (5 bases). The CDR3 is 12 amino acids. Germline CDR1 reads DFQATT; CDR2 reads SNEGSKA (reference sequence). Trimming pared 6 bases from V and 2 bases from J, leaving 10 bases between.

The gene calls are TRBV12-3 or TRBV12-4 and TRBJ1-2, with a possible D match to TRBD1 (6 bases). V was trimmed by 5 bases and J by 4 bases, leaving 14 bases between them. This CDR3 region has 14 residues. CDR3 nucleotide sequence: TGTGCCAGCAGTCCCCGGGGGGCTGCCTATGGCTACACCTTC. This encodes CASSPRGAAYGYTF.

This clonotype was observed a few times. CDR3: CASSLVGDREGDVKETQYF. Written as DNA, the CDR3 is TGTGCCAGCAGCTTAGTGGGGGACAGGGAAGGGGATGTCAAAGAGACCCAGTACTTC. V gene TRBV11-2 combines with J gene TRBJ2-5, with TRBD1 matching 9 bases. V shed 1 base, J shed 3 bases, and the junction held 15 bases outside the gene matches. This CDR3 spans 19 amino acids. Germline V gene lookup returns CDR1 SGHAT and CDR2 FQNNGV.

Written as DNA, the CDR3 is TGTGCCAGCAGCTCCGGGGTTTTATCCGGGGAGCTGTTTTTT. Its protein product is CASSSGVLSGELFF. This chain joins TRBV7-3 and TRBJ2-2; TRBD2 is a possible D gene (5 bases). The CDR3 is made up of 14 amino acids. CDR1 is SGHTA and CDR2 is FQGTGA in the germline V gene. V lost 4 bases, J lost 6 bases, and 12 bases lay in between. Complete variable domain (other parts from reference TRBV7-3 and TRBJ2-2): GAGVSQTPSNKVTEKGKYVELRCDPISGHTALYWYRQSLGQGPEFLIYFQGTGAADDSGLPNDRFFAVRPEGSVSTLKIQRTERGDSAVYLCASSSGVLSGELFFGEGSRLTVL.

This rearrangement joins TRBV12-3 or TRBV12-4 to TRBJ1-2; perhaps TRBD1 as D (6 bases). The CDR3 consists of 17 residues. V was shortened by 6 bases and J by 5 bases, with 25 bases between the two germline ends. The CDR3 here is CASSRGGGGGRWYGYTF. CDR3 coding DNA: TGTGCCAGCAGCCGCGGGGGGGGCGGGGGGCGGTGGTATGGCTACACCTTC.

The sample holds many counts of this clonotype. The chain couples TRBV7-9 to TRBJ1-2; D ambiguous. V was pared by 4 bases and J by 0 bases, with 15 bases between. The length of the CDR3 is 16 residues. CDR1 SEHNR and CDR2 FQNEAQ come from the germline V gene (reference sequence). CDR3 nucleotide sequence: TGTGCCAGCAGCTACGTACGGGAGGATCCTAACTATGGCTACACCTTC. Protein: CASSYVREDPNYGYTF.

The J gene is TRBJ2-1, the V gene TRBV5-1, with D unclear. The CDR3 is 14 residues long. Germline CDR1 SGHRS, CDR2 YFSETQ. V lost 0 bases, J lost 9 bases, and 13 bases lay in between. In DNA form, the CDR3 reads TGCGCCAGCAGCTTGGAGGGCAGTTTACGTGAGCAGTTCTTC. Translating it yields CASSLEGSLREQFF.

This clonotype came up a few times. DNA for the CDR3: TGCGCCAGCAGCTTGCCTAAAGGCAGGGGCACTGAAGCTTTCTTT. Protein product: CASSLPKGRGTEAFF. This rearrangement joins TRBV5-1 to TRBJ1-1; weak D call: TRBD1 (6 bases). Germline loops: CDR1 SGHRS, CDR2 YFSETQ. The germline V and J ends were trimmed by 1 base and 4 bases, with 14 bases remaining between them. The CDR3 is 15 residues long. The whole variable domain, remainder taken from reference TRBV5-1 and TRBJ1-1, is KAGVTQTPRYLIKTRGQQVTLSCSPISGHRSVSWYQQTPGQGLQFLFEYFSETQRNKGNFPGRFSGRQFSNSRSEMNVSTLELGDSALYLCASSLPKGRGTEAFFGQGTRLTVV.

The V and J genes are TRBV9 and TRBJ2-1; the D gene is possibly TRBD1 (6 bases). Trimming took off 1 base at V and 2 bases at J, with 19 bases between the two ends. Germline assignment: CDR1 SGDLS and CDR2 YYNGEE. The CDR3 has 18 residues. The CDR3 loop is CASSVLQGSGNTYNEQFF. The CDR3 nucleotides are TGTGCCAGCAGCGTACTGCAGGGGAGCGGAAACACCTACAATGAGCAGTTCTTC.